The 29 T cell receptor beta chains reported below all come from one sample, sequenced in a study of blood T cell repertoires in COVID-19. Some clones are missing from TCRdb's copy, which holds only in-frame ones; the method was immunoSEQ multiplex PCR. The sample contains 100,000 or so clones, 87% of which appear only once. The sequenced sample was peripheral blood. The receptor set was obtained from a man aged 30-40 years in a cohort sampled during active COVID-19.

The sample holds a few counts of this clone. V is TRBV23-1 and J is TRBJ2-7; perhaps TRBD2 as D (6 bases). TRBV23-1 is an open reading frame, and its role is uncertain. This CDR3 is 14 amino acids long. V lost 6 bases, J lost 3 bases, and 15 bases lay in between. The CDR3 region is CASRPGSRDYEQYF. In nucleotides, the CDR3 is TGCGCCAGCAGACCCGGGAGTCGAGACTACGAGCAGTACTTC.

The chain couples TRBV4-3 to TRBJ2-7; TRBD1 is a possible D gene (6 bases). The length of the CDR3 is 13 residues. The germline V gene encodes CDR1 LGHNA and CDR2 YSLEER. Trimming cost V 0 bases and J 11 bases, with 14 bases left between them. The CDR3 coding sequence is TGCGCCAGCAGCCAAGATCAGTTCAGGGGCAAGTACTTC. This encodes CASSQDQFRGKYF.

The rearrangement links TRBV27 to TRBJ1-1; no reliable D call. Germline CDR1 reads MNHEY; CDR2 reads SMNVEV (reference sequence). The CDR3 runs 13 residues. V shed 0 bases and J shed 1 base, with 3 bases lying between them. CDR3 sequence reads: CASSLSRNTEAFF. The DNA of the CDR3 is TGTGCCAGCAGTTTATCCCGGAACACTGAAGCTTTCTTT.

The CDR3 here is CASTALEGAIYNEQFF. CDR3 sequence (DNA): TGCGCCAGCACTGCTTTGGAGGGAGCAATCTACAATGAGCAGTTCTTC. The rearrangement links TRBV5-1 to TRBJ2-1; D perhaps matches TRBD2 (6 bases). V was cut by 6 bases and J by 3 bases, with 19 bases left in between. The CDR3 is 16 amino acids. The V gene's germline CDR1 is SGHRS and CDR2 YFSETQ.

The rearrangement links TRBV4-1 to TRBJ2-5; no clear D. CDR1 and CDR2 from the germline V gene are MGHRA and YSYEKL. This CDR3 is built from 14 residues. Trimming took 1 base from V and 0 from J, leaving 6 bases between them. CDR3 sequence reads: CASSQVMYQETQYF. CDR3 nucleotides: TGCGCCAGCAGCCAAGTCATGTACCAAGAGACCCAGTACTTC.

This chain's CDR3 is CASSGSGGGTQYF. The CDR3 region has the DNA TGTGCCAGCAGCGGTAGCGGGGGGGGGACCCAGTACTTC. This chain links TRBV7-3 with TRBJ2-5; 11 bases line up with TRBD2. Looked up from germline, CDR1 is SGHTA and CDR2 is FQGTGA. J lost 7 bases, V lost 5 bases, and 3 bases had no gene match. CDR3 length equals 13 residues.

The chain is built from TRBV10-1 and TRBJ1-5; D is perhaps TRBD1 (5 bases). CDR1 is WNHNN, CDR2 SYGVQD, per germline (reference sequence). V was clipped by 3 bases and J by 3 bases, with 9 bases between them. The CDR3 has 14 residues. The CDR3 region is CASSDGATNQPQHF. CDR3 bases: TGCGCCAGCAGTGATGGGGCCACCAATCAGCCCCAGCATTTT.

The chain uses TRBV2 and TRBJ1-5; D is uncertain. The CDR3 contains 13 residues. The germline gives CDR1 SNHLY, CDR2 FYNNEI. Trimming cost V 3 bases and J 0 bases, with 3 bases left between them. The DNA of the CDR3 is TGTGCCAGCAGTGACGTTAGCAATCAGCCCCAGCATTTT. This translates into CASSDVSNQPQHF. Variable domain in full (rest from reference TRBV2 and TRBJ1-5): EPEVTQTPSHQVTQMGQEVILRCVPISNHLYFYWYRQILGQKVEFLVSFYNNEISEKSEIFDDQFSVERPDGSNFTLKIRSTKLEDSAMYFCASSDVSNQPQHFGDGTRLSIL.

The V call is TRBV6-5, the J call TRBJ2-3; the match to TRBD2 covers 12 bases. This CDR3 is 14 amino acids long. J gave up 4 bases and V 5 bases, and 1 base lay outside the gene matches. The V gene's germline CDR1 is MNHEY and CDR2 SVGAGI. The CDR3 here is CASSLAGGPDTQYF. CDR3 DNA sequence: TGTGCCAGCAGTCTAGCGGGGGGGCCAGATACGCAGTATTTT.

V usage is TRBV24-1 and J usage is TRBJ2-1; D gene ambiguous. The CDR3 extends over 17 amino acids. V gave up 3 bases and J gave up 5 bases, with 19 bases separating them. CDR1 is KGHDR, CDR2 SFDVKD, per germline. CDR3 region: CATSDPTAYPGNNEQFF. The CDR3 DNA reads TGTGCCACCAGTGATCCTACAGCTTACCCCGGAAACAATGAGCAGTTCTTC.

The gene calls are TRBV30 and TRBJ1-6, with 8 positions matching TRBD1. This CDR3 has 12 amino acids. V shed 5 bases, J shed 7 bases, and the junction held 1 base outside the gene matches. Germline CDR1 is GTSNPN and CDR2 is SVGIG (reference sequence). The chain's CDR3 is CAWGQGNSPLHF. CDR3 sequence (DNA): TGTGCCTGGGGACAGGGAAATTCACCCCTCCACTTT.

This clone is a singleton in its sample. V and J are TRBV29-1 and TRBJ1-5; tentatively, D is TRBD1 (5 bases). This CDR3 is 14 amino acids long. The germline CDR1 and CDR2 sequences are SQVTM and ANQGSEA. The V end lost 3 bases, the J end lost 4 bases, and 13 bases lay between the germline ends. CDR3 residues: CSVELAGRNQPQHF. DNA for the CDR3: TGCAGCGTTGAGTTGGCAGGGAGGAATCAGCCCCAGCATTTT.

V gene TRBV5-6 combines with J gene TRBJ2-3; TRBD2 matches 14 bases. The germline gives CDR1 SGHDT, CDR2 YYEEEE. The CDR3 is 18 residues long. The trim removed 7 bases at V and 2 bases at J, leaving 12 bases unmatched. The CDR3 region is CASLRLAGGRSPTDTQYF. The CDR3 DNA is TGTGCCAGCCTTAGACTAGCGGGGGGGCGTTCTCCCACAGATACGCAGTATTTT. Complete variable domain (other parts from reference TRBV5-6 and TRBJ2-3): DAGVTQSPTHLIKTRGQQVTLRCSPKSGHDTVSWYQQALGQGPQFIFQYYEEEERQRGNFPDRFSGHQFPNYSSELNVNALLLGDSALYLCASLRLAGGRSPTDTQYFGPGTRLTVL.

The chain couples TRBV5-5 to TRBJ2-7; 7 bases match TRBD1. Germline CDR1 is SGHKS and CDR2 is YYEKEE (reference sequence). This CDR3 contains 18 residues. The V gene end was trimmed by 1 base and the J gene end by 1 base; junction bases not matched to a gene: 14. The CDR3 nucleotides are TGTGCCAGCAGCTTGTACCTCAAAAAGGGACAGATATCCTACGAGCAGTACTTC. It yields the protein CASSLYLKKGQISYEQYF.

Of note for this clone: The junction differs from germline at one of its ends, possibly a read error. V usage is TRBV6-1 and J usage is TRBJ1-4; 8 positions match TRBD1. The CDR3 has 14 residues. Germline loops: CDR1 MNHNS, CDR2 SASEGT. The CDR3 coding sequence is TGTGCCAGCCGTGATGCCGGGACAGGCGAAAAACTGTTTTTT. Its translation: CASRDAGTGEKLFF.

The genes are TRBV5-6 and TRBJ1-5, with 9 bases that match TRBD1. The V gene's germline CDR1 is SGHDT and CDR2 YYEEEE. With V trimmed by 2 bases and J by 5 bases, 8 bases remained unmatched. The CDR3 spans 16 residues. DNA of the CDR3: TGTGCCAGCAGCTTCACCAGGGACAGGGTGGATCAGCCCCAGCATTTT. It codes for CASSFTRDRVDQPQHF.

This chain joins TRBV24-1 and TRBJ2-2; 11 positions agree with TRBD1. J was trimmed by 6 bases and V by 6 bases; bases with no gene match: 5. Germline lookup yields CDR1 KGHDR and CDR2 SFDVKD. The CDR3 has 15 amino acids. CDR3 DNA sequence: TGTGCCACCAGTACCGGGACAGGGGGTGCCGGGGAGCTGTTTTTT. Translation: CATSTGTGGAGELFF.

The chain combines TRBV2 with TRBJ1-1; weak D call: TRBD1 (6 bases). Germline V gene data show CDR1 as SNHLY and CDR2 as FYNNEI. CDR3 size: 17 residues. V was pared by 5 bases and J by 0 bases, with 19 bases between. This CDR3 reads CASSRPTVSGVNTEAFF. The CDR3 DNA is TGTGCCAGCAGTCGCCCGACGGTGTCAGGGGTGAACACTGAAGCTTTCTTT.

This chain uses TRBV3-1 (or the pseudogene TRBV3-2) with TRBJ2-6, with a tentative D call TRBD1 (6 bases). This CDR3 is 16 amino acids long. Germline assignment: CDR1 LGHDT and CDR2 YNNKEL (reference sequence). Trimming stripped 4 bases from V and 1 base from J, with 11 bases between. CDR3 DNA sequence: TGTGCCAGCAGCCCAAATCAGGGGTCTGGGGCCAACGTCCTGACTTTC. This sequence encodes CASSPNQGSGANVLTF.

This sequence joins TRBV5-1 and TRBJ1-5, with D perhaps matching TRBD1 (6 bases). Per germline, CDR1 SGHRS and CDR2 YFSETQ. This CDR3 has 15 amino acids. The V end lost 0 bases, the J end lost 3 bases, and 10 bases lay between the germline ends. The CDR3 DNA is TGCGCCAGCAGCTTGGGTACAGGGTACAATCAGCCCCAGCATTTT. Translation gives CASSLGTGYNQPQHF.

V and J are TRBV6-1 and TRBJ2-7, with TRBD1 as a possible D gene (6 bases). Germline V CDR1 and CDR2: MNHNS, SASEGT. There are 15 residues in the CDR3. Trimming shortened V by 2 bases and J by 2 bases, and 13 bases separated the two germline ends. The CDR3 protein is CASSEMYQGPYEQYF. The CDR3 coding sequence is TGTGCCAGCAGTGAAATGTATCAGGGGCCCTACGAGCAGTACTTC.

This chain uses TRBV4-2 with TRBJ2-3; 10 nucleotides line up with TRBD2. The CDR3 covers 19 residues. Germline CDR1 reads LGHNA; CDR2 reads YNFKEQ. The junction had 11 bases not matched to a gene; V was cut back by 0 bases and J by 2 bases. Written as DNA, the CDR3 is TGTGCCAGCAGCCAAGACGGTTGGAGTAGCGGGGGGCTCACAGATACGCAGTATTTT. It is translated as CASSQDGWSSGGLTDTQYF.

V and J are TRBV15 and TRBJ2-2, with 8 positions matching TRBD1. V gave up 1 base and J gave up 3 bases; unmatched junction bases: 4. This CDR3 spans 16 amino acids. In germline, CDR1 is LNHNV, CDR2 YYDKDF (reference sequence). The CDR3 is CATSRGGQGHTGELFF. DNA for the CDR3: TGTGCCACCAGCAGAGGAGGACAGGGTCACACCGGGGAGCTGTTTTTT.

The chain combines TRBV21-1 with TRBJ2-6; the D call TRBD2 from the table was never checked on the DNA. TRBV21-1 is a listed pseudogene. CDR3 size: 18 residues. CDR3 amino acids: CASGRGGLETSGANVLTF. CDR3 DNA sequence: TGTGCCAGCGGACGGGGGGGCCTGGAAACCTCTGGGGCCAACGTCCTGACTTTC.

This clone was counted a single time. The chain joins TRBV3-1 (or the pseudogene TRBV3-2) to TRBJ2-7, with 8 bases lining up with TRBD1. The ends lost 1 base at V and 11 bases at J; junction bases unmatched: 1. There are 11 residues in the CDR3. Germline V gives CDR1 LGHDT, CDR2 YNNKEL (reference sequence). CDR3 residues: CASSQGQGKYF. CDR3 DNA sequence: TGTGCCAGCAGCCAAGGACAGGGGAAGTACTTC.

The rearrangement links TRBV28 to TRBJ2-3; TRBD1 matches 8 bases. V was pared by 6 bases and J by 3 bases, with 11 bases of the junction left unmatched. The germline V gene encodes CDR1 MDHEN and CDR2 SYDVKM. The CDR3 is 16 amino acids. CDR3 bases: TGTGCCAGCAGCCCCGGACAGGGAGGAAGGACAGATACGCAGTATTTT. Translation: CASSPGQGGRTDTQYF. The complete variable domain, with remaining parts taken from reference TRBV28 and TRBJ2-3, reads DVKVTQSSRYLVKRTGEKVFLECVQDMDHENMFWYRQDPGLGLRLIYFSYDVKMKEKGDIPEGYSVSREKKERFSLILESASTNQTSMYLCASSPGQGGRTDTQYFGPGTRLTVL.

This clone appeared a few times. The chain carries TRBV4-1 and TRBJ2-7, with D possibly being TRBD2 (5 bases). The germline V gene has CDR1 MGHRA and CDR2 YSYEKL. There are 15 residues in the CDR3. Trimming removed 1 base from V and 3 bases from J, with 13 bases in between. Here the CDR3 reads CASSQGGPQSYEQYF. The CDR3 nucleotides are TGCGCCAGCAGCCAAGGCGGGCCCCAGAGCTACGAGCAGTACTTC.

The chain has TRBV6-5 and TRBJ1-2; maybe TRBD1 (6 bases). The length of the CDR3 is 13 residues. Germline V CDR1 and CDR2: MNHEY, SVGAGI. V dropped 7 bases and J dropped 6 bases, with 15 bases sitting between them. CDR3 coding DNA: TGTGCCAGCAAGTTTGATTCAGGGGATGGCTACACCTTC. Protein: CASKFDSGDGYTF.

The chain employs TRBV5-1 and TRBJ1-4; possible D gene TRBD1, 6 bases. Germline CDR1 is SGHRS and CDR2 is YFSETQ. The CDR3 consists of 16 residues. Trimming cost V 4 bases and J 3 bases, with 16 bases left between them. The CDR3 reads CASSLGGSVSNEKLFF. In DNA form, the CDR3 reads TGCGCCAGCAGCCTGGGGGGCAGCGTATCTAATGAAAAACTGTTTTTT.